These 26 T cell receptor beta chains were sequenced from one sample in a study of blood T cell repertoires in COVID-19. Using immunoSEQ multiplex PCR, the repertoire was profiled, and TCRdb retains in-frame clones only, with some absent. Here the sample spans roughly 200,000 clones, 79% being singletons. Sequenced material: peripheral blood. These TCRs come from a woman in her 40s with COVID-19, enrolled during active disease.

This chain links TRBV10-3 with TRBJ2-1; D is possibly TRBD2 (5 bases). In germline, CDR1 is ENHRY, CDR2 SYGVKD. This CDR3 region has 14 residues. Between the trimmed V and J ends, which lost 0 bases and 5 bases, there was a span of 8 bases. This CDR3 reads CAISESRAHNEQFF. The CDR3, as DNA: TGTGCCATCAGTGAGTCGCGGGCGCACAATGAGCAGTTCTTC.

This chain joins TRBV19 and TRBJ2-7, with 7 nucleotides matching TRBD1. The CDR3 runs to 15 residues. Trimming cost V 4 bases and J 5 bases; bases outside gene matches: 11. Germline CDR1 is LNHDA and CDR2 is SQIVND (reference sequence). CDR3 DNA: TGTGCCAGTAGTAGGCCCTCGACAGGGCTTAACGAGCAGTACTTC. Translation gives CASSRPSTGLNEQYF.

The gene calls are TRBV5-1 and TRBJ1-2; D is unclear. Germline V gene data show CDR1 as SGHRS and CDR2 as YFSETQ. V shed 5 bases and J shed 0 bases, with 17 bases lying between them. The CDR3 extends over 16 amino acids. CDR3 sequence: CASSAASGEANYGYTF. Written as DNA, the CDR3 is TGCGCCAGCAGTGCAGCCTCCGGGGAAGCTAACTATGGCTACACCTTC.

This clone was detected a few times. The chain joins TRBV28 to TRBJ1-5; D gene unclear. The CDR3 covers 13 residues. Germline CDR1 reads MDHEN; CDR2 reads SYDVKM. The V end was cut by 2 bases, the J end by 6 bases, with 8 bases between. The CDR3 here is CASSLRPVQPQHF. CDR3 DNA: TGTGCCAGCAGTTTACGTCCCGTTCAGCCCCAGCATTTT.

This clone was seen just once. The chain recombines TRBV7-9 with TRBJ2-3; D gene ambiguous. Between the trimmed V and J ends, which lost 4 bases and 1 base, there was a span of 15 bases. Germline CDR1 is SEHNR and CDR2 is FQNEAQ (reference sequence). CDR3 length: 16 residues. This CDR3 is CASSSLTGPGTDTQYF. Written as DNA, the CDR3 is TGTGCCAGCAGCTCCTTAACGGGTCCGGGCACAGATACGCAGTATTTT. The complete variable domain, with remaining parts taken from reference TRBV7-9 and TRBJ2-3, reads DTGVSQNPRHKITKRGQNVTFRCDPISEHNRLYWYRQTLGQGPEFLTYFQNEAQLEKSRLLSDRFSAERPKGSFSTLEIQRTEQGDSAMYLCASSSLTGPGTDTQYFGPGTRLTVL.

The chain couples TRBV20-1 to TRBJ1-6, with TRBD1 matching 8 bases. V shed 3 bases, J shed 8 bases, and the junction held 3 bases outside the gene matches. In germline, CDR1 is DFQATT, CDR2 SNEGSKA (reference sequence). The CDR3 has 13 amino acids. The CDR3 coding sequence is TGCAGTGCTAGTCAGGGGGCCTATTCACCCCTCCACTTT. It specifies CSASQGAYSPLHF.

The chain employs TRBV4-1 and TRBJ1-4; D remains ambiguous. The germline gives CDR1 MGHRA, CDR2 YSYEKL. The CDR3 has 14 amino acids. Trimming shortened V by 5 bases and J by 0 bases, and 7 bases separated the two germline ends. The DNA for the CDR3 is TGCGCCAGCAGCAACATTGCAACTAATGAAAAACTGTTTTTT. Translated: CASSNIATNEKLFF.

With regard to this clone: One end of the junction fails to match germline, which may point to a read error. The V gene is TRBV6-5, the J gene TRBJ2-5; 7 bases map to TRBD1. The CDR3 covers 15 residues. Germline values: CDR1 MNHEY, CDR2 SVGAGI. The CDR3 spells CASSGLGGGQEAQYF. In nucleotides, the CDR3 is TGTGCCAGCAGCGGGTTAGGGGGCGGCCAAGAGGCCCAGTACTTC.

This rearrangement joins TRBV25-1 to TRBJ1-2; D may be TRBD1 (6 bases). This CDR3 has 14 amino acids. V lost 2 bases, J lost 1 base, and 8 bases lay in between. CDR1 MGHDK and CDR2 SYGVNS come from the germline V gene. The DNA of the CDR3 is TGTGCCAGCAGTGAAACAGGGTATAACTATGGCTACACCTTC. This translates into CASSETGYNYGYTF.

Only a few counts were recorded for this clone. This rearrangement joins TRBV7-6 to TRBJ1-6; possibly TRBD1 for D (5 bases). Germline loops: CDR1 SGHVS, CDR2 FNYEAQ. The CDR3 totals 17 residues. The germline V and J ends were trimmed by 5 bases and 0 bases, with 14 bases remaining between them. CDR3: CASSQRTPSSYNSPLHF. The CDR3 DNA is TGTGCCAGCAGCCAACGGACACCTAGCTCCTATAATTCACCCCTCCACTTT.

V is TRBV30 and J is TRBJ1-1, with 8 bases lining up with TRBD1. This CDR3 is built from 12 residues. Looked up from germline, CDR1 is GTSNPN and CDR2 is SVGIG (reference sequence). V shed 2 bases, J shed 8 bases, and the junction held 4 bases outside the gene matches. The DNA of the CDR3 is TGTGCCTGGAGTTGGACAGGGCAAGAAGCTTTCTTT. It yields the protein CAWSWTGQEAFF.

This clone was seen a handful of times. The chain uses TRBV27 and TRBJ2-3; the match to TRBD2 covers 9 bases. The ends lost 1 base at V and 1 base at J; junction bases unmatched: 9. This CDR3 contains 18 residues. Germline V lookup: CDR1 MNHEY, CDR2 SMNVEV (reference sequence). The CDR3 is CASSLYFGAGGGTDTQYF. The CDR3, as DNA: TGTGCCAGCAGTTTATATTTTGGGGCGGGAGGGGGCACAGATACGCAGTATTTT.

This clone was picked up one time. The CDR3 nucleotides read TGTGCCAGCAGTTTCGTATCTGAAGCTTTCTTT. Translating it yields CASSFVSEAFF. The V gene is TRBV12-3 or TRBV12-4, the J gene TRBJ1-1; no definite D call. This CDR3 comprises 11 residues. V was clipped by 3 bases and J by 6 bases, with 5 bases between them.

The chain couples TRBV6-5 to TRBJ2-1, with a weak D call TRBD2 (6 bases). The CDR3 runs 15 residues. The germline CDR1 and CDR2 sequences are MNHEY and SVGAGI. The V and J ends lost 1 base and 6 bases respectively, with 13 bases between them. CDR3 coding DNA: TGTGCCAGCAGTTACTTTCCGGGAGCTGGCAATGAGCAGTTCTTC. Translating it yields CASSYFPGAGNEQFF.

The rearrangement links TRBV28 to TRBJ2-7, with D hard to call. V dropped 5 bases and J dropped 0 bases, with 5 bases sitting between them. Germline values: CDR1 MDHEN, CDR2 SYDVKM. The CDR3 is 12 amino acids. CDR3 nucleotides: TGTGCCAGCAGTCCAAACTCCTACGAGCAGTACTTC. Translating it yields CASSPNSYEQYF.

Here the CDR3 DNA reads TGTGCCAGCAGCTTTCAGGGAAAGGGGGAAGCTTTCTTT. Translating it yields CASSFQGKGEAFF. The V gene is TRBV7-9, the J gene TRBJ1-1, with D possibly being TRBD1 (5 bases). The germline V gene has CDR1 SEHNR and CDR2 FQNEAQ (reference sequence). Trimming took off 3 bases at V and 8 bases at J, with 13 bases between the two ends. This CDR3 is built from 13 residues.

The chain employs TRBV19 and TRBJ2-3, with TRBD2 as a possible D gene (5 bases). Trimming removed 5 bases at V and 4 bases at J, with 13 bases between. Germline CDR1 is LNHDA and CDR2 is SQIVND (reference sequence). The CDR3 has 14 amino acids. The CDR3: CASSFRGRADTQYF. DNA for the CDR3: TGTGCCAGTAGTTTCCGGGGAAGGGCAGATACGCAGTATTTT.

The chain links TRBV5-1 to TRBJ1-2, with no clear D. The CDR3 has 13 residues. The V gene's germline CDR1 is SGHRS and CDR2 YFSETQ. Deletions cut 2 bases from V and 1 base from J, with 6 bases between. In DNA, the CDR3 is TGCGCCAGCAGCTTTTCAGATAACTATGGCTACACCTTC. Its protein is CASSFSDNYGYTF.

The chain combines TRBV15 with TRBJ2-6; TRBD1 might be the D (6 bases). V was pared by 6 bases and J by 0 bases, with 18 bases between. The CDR3 sequence is 18 residues long. Germline-derived CDR1 and CDR2 are LNHNV and YYDKDF (reference sequence). The chain's CDR3 is CATRLAGTYISGANVLTF. The CDR3 DNA reads as TGTGCCACCAGGCTAGCCGGGACATATATCTCTGGGGCCAACGTCCTGACTTTC.

The chain links TRBV2 to TRBJ2-2, with D perhaps matching TRBD1 (5 bases). The V gene lost 4 bases and the J gene lost 4 bases, with 13 bases spanning the gap. This CDR3 is built from 15 residues. Germline V gene lookup returns CDR1 SNHLY and CDR2 FYNNEI. In DNA, the CDR3 is TGTGCCAGCAGTGGAAGTGGGGCGCCCACCGGGGAGCTGTTTTTT. Its protein product is CASSGSGAPTGELFF.

The chain employs TRBV2 and TRBJ2-1; D is possibly TRBD1 (5 bases). V was cut by 4 bases and J by 3 bases, with 10 bases left in between. The germline gives CDR1 SNHLY, CDR2 FYNNEI. This CDR3 has 14 residues. In DNA, the CDR3 is TGTGCCAGCAGTGGACAGTCACACTACAATGAGCAGTTCTTC. Protein: CASSGQSHYNEQFF.

V usage is TRBV5-1 and J usage is TRBJ2-1; 12 bases align to TRBD2. J lost 6 bases, V lost 6 bases, and 4 bases had no gene match. Germline V lookup: CDR1 SGHRS, CDR2 YFSETQ. This CDR3 has 14 amino acids. Written as DNA, the CDR3 is TGCGCCAGCACCCTACTAGCGGGAGGCAATGAGCAGTTCTTC. Protein sequence: CASTLLAGGNEQFF.

The chain joins TRBV5-1 to TRBJ1-1, with 7 bases lining up with TRBD1. Germline CDR1 reads SGHRS; CDR2 reads YFSETQ. J was trimmed by 11 bases and V by 4 bases; bases with no gene match: 11. This CDR3 comprises 13 residues. The CDR3 DNA is TGCGCCAGCAGCCTTGGAACGAGGGGGCATGCTTTCTTT. As protein: CASSLGTRGHAFF.

The V call is TRBV24-1, the J call TRBJ1-2; maybe TRBD1 (6 bases). V gave up 3 bases and J gave up 8 bases, with 9 bases separating them. Germline V gene sequence: CDR1 KGHDR, CDR2 SFDVKD. The CDR3 contains 12 residues. The CDR3 protein is CATSDRDTGYTF. CDR3 in DNA: TGTGCCACCAGTGATAGGGACACCGGCTACACCTTC.

This rearrangement joins TRBV3-1 (or the pseudogene TRBV3-2) to TRBJ2-3, with TRBD2 identical over 11 bases. From germline, CDR1 is LGHDT and CDR2 YNNKEL (reference sequence). Trimming cost V 3 bases and J 5 bases; bases outside gene matches: 1. CDR3 length equals 14 residues. The CDR3 sequence: CASSHSGGVDTQYF. The DNA for the CDR3 is TGTGCCAGCAGCCATAGCGGGGGGGTAGATACGCAGTATTTT.

The rearrangement joins TRBV9 to TRBJ2-7; possibly TRBD1 for D (6 bases). CDR3 length equals 14 residues. V lost 2 bases and J lost 2, with 11 bases in between. The germline CDR1 and CDR2 sequences are SGDLS and YYNGEE. This CDR3 reads CASSVWAGAYEQYF. In nucleotides, the CDR3 is TGTGCCAGCAGCGTGTGGGCAGGGGCCTACGAGCAGTACTTC.